Sequencing of this TCR beta chain was carried out in a study of shared clonotypes between healthy human individuals. The method was immunoSEQ multiplex PCR; TCRdb's version includes in-frame clones alone and lacks a portion of them. The data show 2 million to 2.5 million clones, 85% to 95% seen once. The germline CDR1 and CDR2 sequences are SGHNT and YYREEE (reference sequence). This CDR3 comprises 14 residues. V was shortened by 0 bases and J by 7 bases, with 11 bases between the two germline ends. The V and J genes are TRBV5-4 and TRBJ1-5; D ambiguous. The sequenced sample was naive CD4+ T cells sorted from blood. Subset: CD45RA+ positively selected. This TCR was sampled from a man between 18 and 35 years old in good health. The chain's CDR3 is CASSLAGMGQPQHF. DNA of the CDR3: TGTGCCAGCAGCTTGGCGGGGATGGGGCAGCCCCAGCATTTT.